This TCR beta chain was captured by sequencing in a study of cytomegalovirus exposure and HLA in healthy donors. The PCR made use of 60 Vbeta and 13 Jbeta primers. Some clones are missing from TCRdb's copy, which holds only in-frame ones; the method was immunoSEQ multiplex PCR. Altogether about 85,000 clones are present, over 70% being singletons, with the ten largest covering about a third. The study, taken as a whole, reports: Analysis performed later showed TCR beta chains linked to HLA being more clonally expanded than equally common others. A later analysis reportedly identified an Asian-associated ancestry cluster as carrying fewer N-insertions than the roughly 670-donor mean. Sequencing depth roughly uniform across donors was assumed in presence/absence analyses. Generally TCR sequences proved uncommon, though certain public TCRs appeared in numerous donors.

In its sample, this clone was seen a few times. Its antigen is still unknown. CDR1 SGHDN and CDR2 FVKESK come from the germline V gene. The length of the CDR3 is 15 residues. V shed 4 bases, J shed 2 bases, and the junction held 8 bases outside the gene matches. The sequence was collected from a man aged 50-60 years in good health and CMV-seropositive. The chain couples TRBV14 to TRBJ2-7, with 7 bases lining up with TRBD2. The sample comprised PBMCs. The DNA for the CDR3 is TGTGCCAGCAGCCCTTCTGCTAGCGGAGCCTACGAGCAGTACTTC. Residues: CASSPSASGAYEQYF.